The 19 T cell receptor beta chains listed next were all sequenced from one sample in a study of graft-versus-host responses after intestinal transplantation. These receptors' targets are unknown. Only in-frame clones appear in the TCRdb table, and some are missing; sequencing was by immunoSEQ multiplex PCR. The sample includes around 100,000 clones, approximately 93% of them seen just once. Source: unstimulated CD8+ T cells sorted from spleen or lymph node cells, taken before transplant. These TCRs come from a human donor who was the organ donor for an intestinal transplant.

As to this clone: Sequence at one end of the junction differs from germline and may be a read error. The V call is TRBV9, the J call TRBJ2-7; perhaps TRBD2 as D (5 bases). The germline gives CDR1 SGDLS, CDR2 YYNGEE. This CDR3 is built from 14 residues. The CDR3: CASSVGGAVYGQYF. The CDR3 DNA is TGTGCCAGCAGCGTAGGGGGAGCGGTGTACGGGCAGTACTTC.

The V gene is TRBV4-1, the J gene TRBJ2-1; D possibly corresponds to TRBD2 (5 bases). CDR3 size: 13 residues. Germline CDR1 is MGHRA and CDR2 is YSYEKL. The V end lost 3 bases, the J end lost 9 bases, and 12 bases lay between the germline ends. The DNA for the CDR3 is TGCGCCAGCAGCCATACTAGGCGCGCTGAGCAGTTCTTC. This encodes CASSHTRRAEQFF.

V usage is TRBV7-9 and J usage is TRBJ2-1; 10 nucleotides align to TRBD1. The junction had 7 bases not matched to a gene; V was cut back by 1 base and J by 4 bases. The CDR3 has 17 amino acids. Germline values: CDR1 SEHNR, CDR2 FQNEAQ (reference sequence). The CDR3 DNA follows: TGTGCCAGCAGCTTAGTCTGGGGACAGGGGCTTTACAATGAGCAGTTCTTC. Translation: CASSLVWGQGLYNEQFF.

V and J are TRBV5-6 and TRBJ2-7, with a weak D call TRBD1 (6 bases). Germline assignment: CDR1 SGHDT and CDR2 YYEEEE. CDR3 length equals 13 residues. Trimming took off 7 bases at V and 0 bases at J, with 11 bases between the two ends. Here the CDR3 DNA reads TGTGCCAGCTTTGGACAGTCCTCCTACGAGCAGTACTTC. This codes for CASFGQSSYEQYF.

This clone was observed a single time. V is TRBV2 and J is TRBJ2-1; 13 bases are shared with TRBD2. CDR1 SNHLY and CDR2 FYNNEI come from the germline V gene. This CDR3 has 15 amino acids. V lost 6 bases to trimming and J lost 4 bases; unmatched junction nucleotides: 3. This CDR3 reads CASSATSGGYNEQFF. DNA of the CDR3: TGTGCCAGCAGCGCGACTAGCGGGGGGTACAATGAGCAGTTCTTC.

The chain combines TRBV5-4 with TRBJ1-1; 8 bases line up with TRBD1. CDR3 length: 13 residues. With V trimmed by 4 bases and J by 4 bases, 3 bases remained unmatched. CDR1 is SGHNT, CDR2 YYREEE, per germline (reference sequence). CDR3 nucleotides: TGTGCCAGCAGCATACAGGGGGGCACTGAAGCTTTCTTT. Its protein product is CASSIQGGTEAFF. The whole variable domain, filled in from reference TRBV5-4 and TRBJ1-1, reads ETGVTQSPTHLIKTRGQQVTLRCSSQSGHNTVSWYQQALGQGPQFIFQYYREEENGRGNFPPRFSGLQFPNYSSELNVNALELDDSALYLCASSIQGGTEAFFGQGTRLTVV.

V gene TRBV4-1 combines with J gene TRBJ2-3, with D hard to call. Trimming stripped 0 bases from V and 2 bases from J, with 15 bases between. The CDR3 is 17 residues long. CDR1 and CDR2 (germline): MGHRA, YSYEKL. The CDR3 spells CASSQEWWRAYTDTQYF. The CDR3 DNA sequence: TGCGCCAGCAGCCAAGAATGGTGGAGAGCTTACACAGATACGCAGTATTTT.

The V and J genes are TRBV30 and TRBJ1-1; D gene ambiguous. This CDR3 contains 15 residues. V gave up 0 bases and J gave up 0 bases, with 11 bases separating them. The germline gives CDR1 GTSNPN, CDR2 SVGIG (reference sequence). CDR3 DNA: TGTGCCTGGAGTGTGGGAGGATTGATGAACACTGAAGCTTTCTTT. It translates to CAWSVGGLMNTEAFF. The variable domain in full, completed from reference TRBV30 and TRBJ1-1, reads SQTIHQWPATLVQPVGSPLSLECTVEGTSNPNLYWYRQAAGRGLQLLFYSVGIGQISSEVPQNLSASRPQDRQFILSSKKLLLSDSGFYLCAWSVGGLMNTEAFFGQGTRLTVV.

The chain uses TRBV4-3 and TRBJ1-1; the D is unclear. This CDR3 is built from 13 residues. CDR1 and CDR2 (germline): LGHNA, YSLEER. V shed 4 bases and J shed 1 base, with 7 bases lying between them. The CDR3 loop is CASSLRENTEAFF. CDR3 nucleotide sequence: TGCGCCAGCAGCCTAAGGGAGAACACTGAAGCTTTCTTT.

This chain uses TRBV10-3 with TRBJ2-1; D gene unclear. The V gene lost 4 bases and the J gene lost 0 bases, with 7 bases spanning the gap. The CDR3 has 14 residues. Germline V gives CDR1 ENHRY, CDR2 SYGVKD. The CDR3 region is CAISVSSSYNEQFF. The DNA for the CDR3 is TGTGCCATCAGTGTCTCGAGCTCCTACAATGAGCAGTTCTTC.

CDR3 amino acids: CASSTGQGGNTIYF. The CDR3 region has the DNA TGCGCCAGCAGCACGGGACAGGGTGGAAACACCATATATTTT. This chain uses TRBV4-1 with TRBJ1-3; 9 bases map to TRBD1. After removal of 5 bases from V and 3 bases from J, the junction contained 2 bases not matched to a gene. This CDR3 spans 14 amino acids. The V gene's germline CDR1 is MGHRA and CDR2 YSYEKL.

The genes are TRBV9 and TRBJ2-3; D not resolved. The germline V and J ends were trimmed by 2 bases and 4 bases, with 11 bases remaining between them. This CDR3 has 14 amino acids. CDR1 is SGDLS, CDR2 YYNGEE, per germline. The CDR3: CASSVQKSADTQYF. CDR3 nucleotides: TGTGCCAGCAGCGTCCAAAAATCGGCAGATACGCAGTATTTT.

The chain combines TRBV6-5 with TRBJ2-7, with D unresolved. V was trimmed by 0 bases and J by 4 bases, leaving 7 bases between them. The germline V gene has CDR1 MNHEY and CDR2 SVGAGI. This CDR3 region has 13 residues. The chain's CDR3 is CASSYSVSYEQYF. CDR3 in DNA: TGTGCCAGCAGTTACTCTGTTTCGTACGAGCAGTACTTC.

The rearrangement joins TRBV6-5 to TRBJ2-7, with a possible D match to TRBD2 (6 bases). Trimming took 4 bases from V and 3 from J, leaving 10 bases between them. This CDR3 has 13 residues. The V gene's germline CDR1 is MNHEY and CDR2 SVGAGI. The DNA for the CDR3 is TGTGCCAGCAGTTGGGGGGAAAACTACGAGCAGTACTTC. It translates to CASSWGENYEQYF.

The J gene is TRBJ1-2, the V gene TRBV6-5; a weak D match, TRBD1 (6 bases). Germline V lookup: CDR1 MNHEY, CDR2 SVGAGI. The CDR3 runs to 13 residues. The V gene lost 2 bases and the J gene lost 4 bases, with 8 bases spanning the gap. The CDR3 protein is CASSYRGGYGYTF. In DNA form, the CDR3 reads TGTGCCAGCAGTTACCGAGGGGGCTATGGCTACACCTTC.

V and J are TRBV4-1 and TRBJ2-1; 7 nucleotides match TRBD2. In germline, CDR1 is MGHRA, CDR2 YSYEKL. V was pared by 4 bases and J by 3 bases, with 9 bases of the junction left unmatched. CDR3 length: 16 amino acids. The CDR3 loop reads CASSRRGLADYNEQFF. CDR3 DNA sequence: TGCGCCAGCAGCCGCCGAGGCCTAGCGGACTACAATGAGCAGTTCTTC.

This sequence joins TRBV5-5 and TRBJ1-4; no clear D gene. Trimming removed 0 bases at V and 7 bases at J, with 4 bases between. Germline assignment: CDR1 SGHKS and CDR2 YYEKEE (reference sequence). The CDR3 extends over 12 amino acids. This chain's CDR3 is CASSLGTEKLFF. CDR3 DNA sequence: TGTGCCAGCAGCTTGGGGACTGAAAAACTGTTTTTT.

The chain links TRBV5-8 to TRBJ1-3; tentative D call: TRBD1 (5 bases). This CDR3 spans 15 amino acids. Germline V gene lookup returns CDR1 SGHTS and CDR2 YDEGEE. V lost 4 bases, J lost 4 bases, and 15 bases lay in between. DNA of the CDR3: TGTGCCAGCAGCCCGGGGGACGGAGAAGGAAACACCATATATTTT. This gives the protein CASSPGDGEGNTIYF.

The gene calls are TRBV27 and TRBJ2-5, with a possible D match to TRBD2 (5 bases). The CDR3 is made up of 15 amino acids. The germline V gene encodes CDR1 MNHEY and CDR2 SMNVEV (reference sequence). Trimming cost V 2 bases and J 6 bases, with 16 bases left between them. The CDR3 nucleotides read TGTGCCAGCAGTTTAGCGGGTTCCTTCGGGAAGACCCAGTACTTC. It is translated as CASSLAGSFGKTQYF.